What follows is one TCR beta chain and its context. There were only Caucasian adults among the donors, and all lived in Nashville, Tennessee. CDR3 length equals 15 residues. V was trimmed by 5 bases and J by 0 bases, leaving 13 bases between them. From germline, CDR1 is KGHSH and CDR2 LQKENI. This record comes from a study of shared clonotypes between healthy human individuals. Method: immunoSEQ multiplex PCR; TCRdb's copy keeps in-frame clones and lacks some. The table lists about half a million clones, 75% to 85% of them singletons. The chain recombines TRBV18 with TRBJ1-2; perhaps TRBD1 as D (5 bases). This sequence was found in a woman between 40 and 50 years old in good health. Some clones in this sample may be carry-over from other donors' samples. Material: PBMCs. The CDR3 region has the DNA TGTGCCAGCTCAGCCCAGGGTCTAGCTAACTATGGCTACACCTTC. It translates to CASSAQGLANYGYTF.